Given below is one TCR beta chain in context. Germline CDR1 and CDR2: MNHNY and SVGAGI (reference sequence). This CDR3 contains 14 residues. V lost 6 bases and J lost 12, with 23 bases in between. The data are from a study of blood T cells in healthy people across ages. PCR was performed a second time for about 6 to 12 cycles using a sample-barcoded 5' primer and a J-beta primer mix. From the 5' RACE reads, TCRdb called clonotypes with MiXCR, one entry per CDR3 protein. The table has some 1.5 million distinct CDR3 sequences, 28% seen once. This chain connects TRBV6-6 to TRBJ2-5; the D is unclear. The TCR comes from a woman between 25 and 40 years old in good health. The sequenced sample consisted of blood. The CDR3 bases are TGTGCCAGCAGACCGACGACTCACAGCTCCTACGAGTACTTC. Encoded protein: CASRPTTHSSYEYF.